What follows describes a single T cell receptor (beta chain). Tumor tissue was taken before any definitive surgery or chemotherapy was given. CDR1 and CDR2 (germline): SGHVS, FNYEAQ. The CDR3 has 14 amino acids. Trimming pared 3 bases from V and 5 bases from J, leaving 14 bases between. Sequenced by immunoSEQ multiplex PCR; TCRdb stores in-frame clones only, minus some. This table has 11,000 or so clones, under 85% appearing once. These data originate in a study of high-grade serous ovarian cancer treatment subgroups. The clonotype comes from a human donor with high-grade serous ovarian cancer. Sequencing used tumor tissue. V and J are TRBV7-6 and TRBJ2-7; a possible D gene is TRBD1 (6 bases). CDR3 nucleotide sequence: TGTGCCAGCAGCTTCGGACAGATGAAGGACGAGCAGTACTTC. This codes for CASSFGQMKDEQYF.